Shown below are 10 T cell receptor beta chains from a single sample sequenced in a study of technical replicates of blood from several donors. Clones were sequenced by immunoSEQ multiplex PCR, and TCRdb holds only the in-frame ones, with some missing. Among about 62,000 clones, roughly 98% were seen once, and the ten largest hold around 0.15%. Material: T cells isolated from PBMCs. Receptor source: a human donor in good health.

The chain joins TRBV6-5 to TRBJ2-1; 9 nucleotides align to TRBD2. CDR3 length: 15 amino acids. The germline V gene encodes CDR1 MNHEY and CDR2 SVGAGI. The junction had 2 bases not matched to a gene; V was cut back by 2 bases and J by 3 bases. This CDR3 is CASSYRAGGYNEQFF. CDR3 bases: TGTGCCAGCAGTTACCGAGCGGGGGGCTACAATGAGCAGTTCTTC.

The chain employs TRBV19 and TRBJ1-2, with 7 nucleotides matching TRBD1. Germline CDR1 reads LNHDA; CDR2 reads SQIVND (reference sequence). The CDR3 has 16 amino acids. Germline trimming cut 1 base from V and 3 bases from J; bases unmatched to any gene: 8. The CDR3, as DNA: TGTGCCAGTAGTATAGTGTGGGGACAGAAAGACTATGGCTACACCTTC. The encoded protein is CASSIVWGQKDYGYTF.

The chain employs TRBV29-1 and TRBJ1-4, with 9 bases that match TRBD1. The CDR3 has 15 residues. Germline trimming cut 4 bases from V and 2 bases from J; bases unmatched to any gene: 5. Germline lookup yields CDR1 SQVTM and CDR2 ANQGSEA. CDR3 amino acids: CSVVAGQGTNEKLFF. In DNA form, the CDR3 reads TGCAGCGTTGTGGCCGGACAGGGGACTAATGAAAAACTGTTTTTT.

The chain recombines TRBV2 with TRBJ2-3, with D possibly TRBD2 on 5 matching bases. Per germline, CDR1 SNHLY and CDR2 FYNNEI. Trimming stripped 8 bases from V and 2 bases from J, with 17 bases between. This CDR3 region has 15 residues. CDR3 residues: CASVEASSYTDTQYF. The CDR3 DNA is TGTGCCAGCGTGGAGGCTAGCTCCTACACAGATACGCAGTATTTT.

The chain has TRBV2 and TRBJ2-1; 8 bases match TRBD1. After removal of 6 bases from V and 3 bases from J, the junction contained 7 bases not matched to a gene. Germline-derived CDR1 and CDR2 are SNHLY and FYNNEI. This CDR3 has 15 residues. CDR3 residues: CASRAGTGNYNEQFF. In DNA, the CDR3 is TGTGCCAGCAGAGCCGGGACAGGCAACTACAATGAGCAGTTCTTC. The whole variable domain, remainder taken from reference TRBV2 and TRBJ2-1, is EPEVTQTPSHQVTQMGQEVILRCVPISNHLYFYWYRQILGQKVEFLVSFYNNEISEKSEIFDDQFSVERPDGSNFTLKIRSTKLEDSAMYFCASRAGTGNYNEQFFGPGTRLTVL.

This chain joins TRBV5-1 and TRBJ2-7, with no clear D. CDR1 and CDR2 from the germline V gene are SGHRS and YFSETQ. The CDR3 totals 13 residues. The germline V and J ends were trimmed by 5 bases and 3 bases, with 12 bases remaining between them. DNA for the CDR3: TGCGCCAGCAGTTCGGAGAATATCTACGAGCAGTACTTC. This codes for CASSSENIYEQYF.

V and J are TRBV9 and TRBJ2-1, with 7 bases identical to TRBD2. V was pared by 0 bases and J by 7 bases, with 16 bases of the junction left unmatched. Germline V gene sequence: CDR1 SGDLS, CDR2 YYNGEE. The CDR3 is made up of 18 amino acids. CDR3 coding DNA: TGTGCCAGCAGCGTAGCCCTCAAAACGACTAGCTCCGTGAATGAGCAGTTCTTC. It translates to CASSVALKTTSSVNEQFF. The variable domain in full, with the rest retrieved from reference TRBV9 and TRBJ2-1, is DSGVTQTPKHLITATGQRVTLRCSPRSGDLSVYWYQQSLDQGLQFLIQYYNGEERAKGNILERFSAQQFPDLHSELNLSSLELGDSALYFCASSVALKTTSSVNEQFFGPGTRLTVL.

The chain combines TRBV6-4 with TRBJ1-2; the match to TRBD1 covers 7 bases. This CDR3 has 16 residues. With V trimmed by 6 bases and J by 5 bases, 15 bases remained unmatched. The germline gives CDR1 MRHNA, CDR2 SNTAGT. This chain's CDR3 is CASSAGQRFGAYGYTF. The DNA of the CDR3 is TGTGCCAGCAGCGCGGGACAGAGATTCGGCGCGTATGGCTACACCTTC.

The rearrangement links TRBV14 to TRBJ2-5; possibly TRBD1 for D (6 bases). Germline V CDR1 and CDR2: SGHDN, FVKESK. CDR3 length: 15 residues. The V end lost 0 bases, the J end lost 4 bases, and 12 bases lay between the germline ends. The CDR3 DNA is TGTGCCAGCAGCCAAGAAGGGGGAATCAGAGAGACCCAGTACTTC. It yields the protein CASSQEGGIRETQYF.

V is TRBV5-5 and J is TRBJ2-5; weak D call: TRBD1 (6 bases). The CDR3 covers 13 residues. Trimming took off 2 bases at V and 5 bases at J, with 10 bases between the two ends. Germline V CDR1 and CDR2: SGHKS, YYEKEE (reference sequence). CDR3 region: CASSLGGVETQYF. The CDR3 bases are TGTGCCAGCAGCTTAGGGGGAGTCGAGACCCAGTACTTC.